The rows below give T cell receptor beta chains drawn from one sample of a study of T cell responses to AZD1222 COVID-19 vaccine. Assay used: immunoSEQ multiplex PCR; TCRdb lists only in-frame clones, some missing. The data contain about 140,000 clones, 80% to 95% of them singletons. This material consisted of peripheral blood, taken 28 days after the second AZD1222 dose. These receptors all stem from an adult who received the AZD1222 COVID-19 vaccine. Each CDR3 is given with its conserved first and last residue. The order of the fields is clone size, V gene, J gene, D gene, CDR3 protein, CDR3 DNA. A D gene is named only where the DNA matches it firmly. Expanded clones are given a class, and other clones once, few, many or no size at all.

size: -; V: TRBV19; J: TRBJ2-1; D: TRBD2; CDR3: CASSRGLAGGSYNEQFF; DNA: TGTGCCAGTAGTAGGGGACTAGCGGGGGGGTCCTACAATGAGCAGTTCTTC
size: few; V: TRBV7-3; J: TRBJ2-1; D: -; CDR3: CASSRNPWGEQFF; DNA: TGTGCCAGCAGCCGGAATCCGTGGGGGGAGCAGTTCTTC
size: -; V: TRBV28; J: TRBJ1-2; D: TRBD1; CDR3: CASSLGTASDNYGYTF; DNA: TGTGCCAGCAGTTTAGGGACAGCCAGTGACAACTATGGCTACACCTTC
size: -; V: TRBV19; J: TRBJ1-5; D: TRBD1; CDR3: CASSRTGFQPQHF; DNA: TGTGCCAGTAGTAGGACAGGGTTTCAGCCCCAGCATTTT
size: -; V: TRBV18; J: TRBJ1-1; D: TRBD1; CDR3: CASSGQGGNTEAFF; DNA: TGTGCCAGCTCAGGACAGGGGGGTAACACTGAAGCTTTCTTT
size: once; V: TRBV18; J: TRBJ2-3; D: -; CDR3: CASSPQQGFGDTQYF; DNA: TGTGCCAGCTCACCTCAACAGGGATTTGGAGATACGCAGTATTTT
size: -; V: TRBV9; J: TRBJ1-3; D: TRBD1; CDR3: CASSAQQGVYGNTIYF; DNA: TGTGCCAGCAGCGCCCAACAGGGGGTTTATGGAAACACCATATATTTT
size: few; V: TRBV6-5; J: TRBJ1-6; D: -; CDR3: CASKSPLLDNSPLHF; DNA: TGTGCCAGCAAGAGTCCCCTACTTGATAATTCACCCCTCCACTTT
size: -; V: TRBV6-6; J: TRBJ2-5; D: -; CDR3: CASSYDSIIGETQYF; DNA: TGTGCCAGCAGTTACGACAGTATTATCGGGGAGACCCAGTACTTC
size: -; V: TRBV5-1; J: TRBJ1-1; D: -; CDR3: CASSFQLTGPNTEAFF; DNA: TGCGCCAGCAGCTTTCAACTCACAGGACCGAACACTGAAGCTTTCTTT
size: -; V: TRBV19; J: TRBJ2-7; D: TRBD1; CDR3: CASSIVRQGLYEQYF; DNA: TGTGCCAGTAGTATAGTCAGACAGGGGTTGTACGAGCAGTACTTC
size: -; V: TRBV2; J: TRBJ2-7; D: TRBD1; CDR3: CASRRTGAEQYF; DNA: TGTGCCAGCAGAAGGACAGGGGCCGAGCAGTACTTC
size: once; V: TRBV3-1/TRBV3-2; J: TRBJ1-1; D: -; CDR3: CASSRRVGDTEAFF; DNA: TGTGCCAGCAGCCGAAGGGTTGGGGACACTGAAGCTTTCTTT
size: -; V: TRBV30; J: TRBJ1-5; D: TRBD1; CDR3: CAWSSGTGVWDQPQHF; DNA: TGTGCCTGGAGTTCCGGGACAGGTGTTTGGGATCAGCCCCAGCATTTT
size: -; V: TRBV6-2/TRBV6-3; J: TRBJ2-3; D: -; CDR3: CASSYLVGATHTDTQYF; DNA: TGTGCCAGCAGTTACCTGGTCGGAGCAACACACACAGATACGCAGTATTTT
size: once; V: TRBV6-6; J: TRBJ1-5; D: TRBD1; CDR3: CASKKQGPNQPQHF; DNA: TGTGCCAGCAAAAAACAGGGGCCCAATCAGCCCCAGCATTTT
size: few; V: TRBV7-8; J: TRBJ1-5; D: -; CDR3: CASSLAGGSNQPQHF; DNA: TGTGCCAGCAGCTTAGCGGGGGGTAGCAATCAGCCCCAGCATTTT
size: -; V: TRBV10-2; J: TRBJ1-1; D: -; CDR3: CASMRGWDTEAFF; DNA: TGCGCCAGCATGCGGGGATGGGACACTGAAGCTTTCTTT
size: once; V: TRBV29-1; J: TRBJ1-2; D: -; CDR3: CSVVLAVPEQGNYGYTF; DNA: TGCAGCGTTGTTTTAGCCGTTCCTGAACAGGGTAACTATGGCTACACCTTC
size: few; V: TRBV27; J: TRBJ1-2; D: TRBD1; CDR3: CASSLSGTGHGYTF; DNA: TGTGCCAGCAGTTTATCCGGGACAGGGCATGGCTACACCTTC
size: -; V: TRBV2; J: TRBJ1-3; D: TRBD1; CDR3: CASSATTGSGNTIYF; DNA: TGTGCCAGCAGTGCTACGACAGGGAGTGGAAACACCATATATTTT
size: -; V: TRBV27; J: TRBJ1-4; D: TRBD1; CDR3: CASRATTGGAGKLFF; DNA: TGTGCCAGCAGGGCCACCACAGGGGGCGCGGGTAAACTGTTTTTT
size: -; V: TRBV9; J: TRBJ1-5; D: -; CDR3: CASSVGSNQPQHF; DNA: TGTGCCAGCAGCGTCGGCAGCAATCAGCCCCAGCATTTT
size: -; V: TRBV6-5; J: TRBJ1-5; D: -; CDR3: CASSYSGISNQPQHF; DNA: TGTGCCAGCAGTTACTCAGGGATTAGCAATCAGCCCCAGCATTTT
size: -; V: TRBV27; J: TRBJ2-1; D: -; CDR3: CASSLTAFSYNEQFF; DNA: TGTGCCAGCAGTCTGACAGCGTTCTCCTACAATGAGCAGTTCTTC